These 21 T cell receptor beta chains were sequenced from one sample in a study of T-cell reconstitution after alpha-beta-depleted transplantation in children. Molecular barcoding with unique molecular identifiers was used for the TCRbeta library. TCRdb reprocessed the PCR reads with MiXCR, giving one entry per CDR3 protein. This table holds roughly 310,000 distinct CDR3 sequences, approximately 23% found once. Here the sequenced sample was PBMCs, mostly from graft donor cells, taken 180 days after TCRalphabeta/CD19-depleted stem cell transplant. These receptors were collected from a male patient aged 10 to 17 who had a stem cell transplant for acute lymphoblastic leukemia, so the T cells may come from the graft donor.

There are a few counts of this clonotype. The gene calls are TRBV4-1 and TRBJ2-7, with TRBD2 matching 10 bases. CDR1 MGHRA and CDR2 YSYEKL come from the germline V gene. The CDR3 is made up of 16 amino acids. Trimming cost V 1 base and J 4 bases; bases outside gene matches: 7. In nucleotides, the CDR3 is TGCGCCAGCAGCCAAGCCCTTCCGGGACTAGCGTACGAGCAGTACTTC. Translated: CASSQALPGLAYEQYF.

This clonotype was recorded a few times. This rearrangement joins TRBV7-8 to TRBJ2-7; D is uncertain. The germline V gene has CDR1 SGHVS and CDR2 FQNEAQ. V lost 4 bases and J lost 6, with 7 bases in between. The CDR3 sequence is 11 residues long. CDR3 in amino acids: CASSSTVEQYF. CDR3 in DNA: TGTGCCAGCAGCTCGACTGTCGAGCAGTACTTC.

The genes are TRBV5-1 and TRBJ2-7, with a tentative D call TRBD2 (6 bases). Deletions cut 1 base from V and 4 bases from J, with 18 bases between. This CDR3 has 16 amino acids. Germline assignment: CDR1 SGHRS and CDR2 YFSETQ. The CDR3 is CASSLRDSTSRYEQYF. The CDR3 coding sequence is TGCGCCAGCAGCTTGAGGGACTCGACGTCCCGGTACGAGCAGTACTTC.

The sample holds a few counts of this clonotype. The chain carries TRBV6-1 and TRBJ2-7; D is possibly TRBD2 (7 bases). V was pared by 5 bases and J by 3 bases, with 14 bases between. This CDR3 has 14 residues. Germline V gene sequence: CDR1 MNHNS, CDR2 SASEGT. The CDR3 nucleotides are TGTGCCAGCAGTCTCGGGGGGCGCGTCTACGAGCAGTACTTC. The encoded protein is CASSLGGRVYEQYF.

This clonotype was counted a few times. This rearrangement joins TRBV29-1 to TRBJ2-2, with D unclear. The CDR3 runs to 13 residues. Germline V CDR1 and CDR2: SQVTM, ANQGSEA. The V end was cut by 3 bases, the J end by 1 base, with 6 bases between. Here the CDR3 reads CSVDGGNTGELFF. The CDR3 nucleotides read TGCAGCGTTGATGGTGGGAACACCGGGGAGCTGTTTTTT.

This clonotype was found a few times. The CDR3, as DNA: TGTGCCAGCAGCTTAGGACATTTCCAAGAGACCCAGTACTTC. This translates into CASSLGHFQETQYF. The genes are TRBV11-2 and TRBJ2-5, with no clear D. This CDR3 contains 14 residues. The V end lost 1 base, the J end lost 1 base, and 7 bases lay between the germline ends. In germline, CDR1 is SGHAT, CDR2 FQNNGV. Full variable domain (remainder filled in from reference TRBV11-2 and TRBJ2-5): EAGVAQSPRYKIIEKRQSVAFWCNPISGHATLYWYQQILGQGPKLLIQFQNNGVVDDSQLPKDRFSAERLKGVDSTLKIQPAKLEDSAVYLCASSLGHFQETQYFGPGTRLLVL.

Ten or more counts support this clonotype. The V and J genes are TRBV3-1 and TRBJ2-7; D gene ambiguous. Deletions cut 0 bases from V and 3 bases from J, with 9 bases between. Germline CDR1 is LGHDT and CDR2 is YNNKEL (reference sequence). CDR3 size: 14 residues. Here the CDR3 reads CASSQDPSFYEQYF. CDR3 nucleotide sequence: TGTGCCAGCAGCCAAGATCCCTCCTTCTACGAGCAGTACTTC.

The rearrangement links TRBV18 to TRBJ1-4; D is possibly TRBD1 (6 bases). CDR3 length equals 15 residues. V dropped 3 bases and J dropped 4 bases, with 12 bases sitting between them. Germline loops: CDR1 KGHSH, CDR2 LQKENI. For the CDR3, the DNA is TGTGCCAGCTCACCTAGGGACACCATTAATGAAAAACTGTTTTTT. Translating it yields CASSPRDTINEKLFF.

A few counts support this clonotype. J is TRBJ2-2 and V is TRBV12-3 or TRBV12-4, with 7 bases fitting TRBD1. CDR3 length: 14 residues. J was trimmed by 6 bases and V by 3 bases; bases with no gene match: 4. CDR3 DNA sequence: TGTGCCAGCAGTTTCCGTCAGGGGGCCGGGGAGCTGTTTTTT. It specifies CASSFRQGAGELFF.

This clonotype was counted a few times. This chain links TRBV7-9 with TRBJ2-3; tentatively, D is TRBD1 (6 bases). This CDR3 is 15 amino acids long. Germline CDR1 and CDR2: SEHNR and FQNEAQ (reference sequence). V was trimmed by 4 bases and J by 4 bases, leaving 15 bases between them. CDR3 region: CASSSATGISDTQYF. The CDR3 bases are TGTGCCAGCAGCTCCGCTACAGGGATTTCAGATACGCAGTATTTT.

In its sample, this clonotype was seen a few times. The chain has TRBV2 and TRBJ2-3; 12 nucleotides agree with TRBD2. The CDR3 totals 16 residues. Germline CDR1 and CDR2: SNHLY and FYNNEI. The V and J ends lost 5 bases and 3 bases, in that order; junction bases with no gene match: 6. The CDR3 reads CASSLDLAGGTDTQYF. The CDR3 coding sequence is TGTGCCAGCAGTCTCGATCTAGCGGGAGGGACAGATACGCAGTATTTT.

This clonotype was detected ten times or more. The genes are TRBV4-1 and TRBJ2-7; D not resolved. The V gene's germline CDR1 is MGHRA and CDR2 YSYEKL. The V gene lost 4 bases and the J gene lost 1 base, with 14 bases spanning the gap. The CDR3 totals 15 residues. The CDR3 DNA sequence: TGCGCCAGCAGCCCTGTTTACACGCAGTCCTACGAGCAGTACTTC. Protein product: CASSPVYTQSYEQYF.

The chain links TRBV7-8 to TRBJ2-2; TRBD2 aligns across 7 bases. Germline V gene sequence: CDR1 SGHVS, CDR2 FQNEAQ. The CDR3 length is 17 residues. V lost 2 bases, J lost 2 bases, and 8 bases stayed unmatched. CDR3 loop: CASSLYPGGRNTGELFF. Here the CDR3 DNA reads TGTGCCAGCAGCTTATATCCGGGAGGCCGTAACACCGGGGAGCTGTTTTTT.

This clonotype was found a few times. The chain joins TRBV7-3 to TRBJ2-2; maybe TRBD2 (5 bases). Germline V gene lookup returns CDR1 SGHTA and CDR2 FQGTGA. This CDR3 spans 15 amino acids. Trimming left V 2 bases short and J 6 bases short, with 13 bases between. The CDR3 DNA reads TGTGCCAGCAGCTTACGGGGTTCAGCCGCCGGGGAGCTGTTTTTT. The encoded protein is CASSLRGSAAGELFF.

This clonotype was observed a handful of times. J is TRBJ2-7 and V is TRBV9; D gene uncertain. The germline V and J ends were trimmed by 0 bases and 3 bases, with 10 bases remaining between them. Germline V lookup: CDR1 SGDLS, CDR2 YYNGEE. The CDR3 contains 14 residues. CDR3 in DNA: TGTGCCAGCAGCGTAGGAGCCAGTATCTACGAGCAGTACTTC. Amino acids: CASSVGASIYEQYF. Looking up the rest from reference TRBV9 and TRBJ2-7 gives the full variable domain: DSGVTQTPKHLITATGQRVTLRCSPRSGDLSVYWYQQSLDQGLQFLIQYYNGEERAKGNILERFSAQQFPDLHSELNLSSLELGDSALYFCASSVGASIYEQYFGPGTRLTVT.

V usage is TRBV5-1 and J usage is TRBJ2-7; 9 bases match TRBD2. Trimming removed 2 bases from V and 5 bases from J; junction bases left unmatched: 2. Germline V gene lookup returns CDR1 SGHRS and CDR2 YFSETQ. CDR3 length equals 13 residues. CDR3 sequence reads: CASSFQREDEQYF. The CDR3 DNA reads as TGCGCCAGCAGCTTCCAGCGGGAGGACGAGCAGTACTTC.

The rearrangement joins TRBV4-1 to TRBJ2-2, with 7 bases aligning to TRBD1. This CDR3 spans 17 amino acids. Looked up from germline, CDR1 is MGHRA and CDR2 is YSYEKL. V lost 4 bases to trimming and J lost 4 bases; unmatched junction nucleotides: 12. The CDR3 nucleotides are TGCGCCAGCAGCCGGCCTACTTACAGGGGTCCCACCGGGGAGCTGTTTTTT. Encoded protein: CASSRPTYRGPTGELFF.

The table lists this clonotype with a few counts. The rearrangement joins TRBV5-1 to TRBJ1-2; the D gene is possibly TRBD1 (5 bases). The germline V gene has CDR1 SGHRS and CDR2 YFSETQ. The CDR3 is 19 residues long. Trimming pared 4 bases from V and 4 bases from J, leaving 29 bases between. The CDR3 coding sequence is TGCGCCAGCAGCCTCGGGGGGGAAGAGGTCAAGTCACTTATCTATGGCTACACCTTC. Amino acids: CASSLGGEEVKSLIYGYTF.

The chain combines TRBV5-1 with TRBJ2-3; TRBD2 aligns across 11 bases. The junction had 2 bases not matched to a gene; V was cut back by 5 bases and J by 0 bases. The germline V gene has CDR1 SGHRS and CDR2 YFSETQ. This CDR3 region has 15 residues. The CDR3 spells CASRLAGVSTDTQYF. The CDR3 nucleotides read TGCGCCAGCAGACTAGCGGGGGTTAGCACAGATACGCAGTATTTT.

In its sample, this clonotype ranks as medium-sized. The rearrangement links TRBV29-1 to TRBJ1-4; D unresolved. V was trimmed by 4 bases and J by 0 bases, leaving 9 bases between them. Per germline, CDR1 SQVTM and CDR2 ANQGSEA. This CDR3 contains 14 residues. CDR3 protein: CSVAEPATNEKLFF. CDR3 nucleotides: TGCAGCGTTGCCGAGCCTGCAACTAATGAAAAACTGTTTTTT. The variable domain in full, completed from reference TRBV29-1 and TRBJ1-4, reads SAVISQKPSRDICQRGTSLTIQCQVDSQVTMMFWYRQQPGQSLTLIATANQGSEATYESGFVIDKFPISRPNLTFSTLTVSNMSPEDSSIYLCSVAEPATNEKLFFGSGTQLSVL.

This clonotype came up a few times. J is TRBJ2-1 and V is TRBV4-2; D possibly corresponds to TRBD2 (6 bases). The CDR3 contains 16 residues. With 1 base removed from V and 5 bases from J, the gap between germline ends came to 15 bases. Per germline, CDR1 LGHNA and CDR2 YNFKEQ. CDR3 loop: CASSQVAAGLDNEQFF. The CDR3, as DNA: TGTGCCAGCAGCCAAGTAGCAGCGGGTCTTGACAATGAGCAGTTCTTC.